A single T cell receptor beta chain is shown here with its context. Its antigen is not identified. Vbeta (60) and Jbeta (13) primers were used in the PCR. Sequencing used immunoSEQ multiplex PCR; TCRdb keeps in-frame clones, though not all of them. The table has about 110,000 clones, about 74% seen once. V was cut by 6 bases and J by 7 bases, with 16 bases left in between. The germline V gene has CDR1 SNHLY and CDR2 FYNNEI. The CDR3 has 15 residues. This specimen belongs to a study of cytomegalovirus exposure and HLA in healthy donors. The study's findings and limits: The Asian-associated ancestry cluster reportedly had fewer N-insertions than the approximately 700-donor mean in a later analysis. Among the sequence variants, a highly shared cluster was likely an artifact of sequencing.

Sequenced: PBMCs. The receptor was isolated from a woman aged 40 to 50 in good health and CMV-seropositive. The chain combines TRBV2 with TRBJ1-6, with D possibly TRBD1 on 6 matching bases. The CDR3 DNA is TGTGCCAGCAGAGTACAGGGCTCGGGAAATTCACCCCTCCACTTT. As protein: CASRVQGSGNSPLHF.